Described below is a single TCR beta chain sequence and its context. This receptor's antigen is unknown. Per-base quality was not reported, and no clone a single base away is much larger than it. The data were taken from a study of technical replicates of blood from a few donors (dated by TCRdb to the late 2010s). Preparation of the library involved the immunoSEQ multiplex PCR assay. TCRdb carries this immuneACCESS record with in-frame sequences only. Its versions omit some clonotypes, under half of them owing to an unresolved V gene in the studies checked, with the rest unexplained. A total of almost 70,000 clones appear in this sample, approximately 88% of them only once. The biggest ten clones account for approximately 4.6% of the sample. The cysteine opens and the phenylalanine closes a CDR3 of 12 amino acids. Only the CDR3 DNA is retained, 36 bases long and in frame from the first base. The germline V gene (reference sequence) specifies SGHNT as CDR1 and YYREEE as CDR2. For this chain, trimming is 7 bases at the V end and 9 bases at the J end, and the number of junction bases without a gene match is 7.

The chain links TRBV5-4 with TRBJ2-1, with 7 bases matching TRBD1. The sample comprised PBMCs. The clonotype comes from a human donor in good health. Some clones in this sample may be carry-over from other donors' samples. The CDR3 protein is CASGYPGGEQFF. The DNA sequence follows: TGTGCCAGCGGGTACCCAGGGGGTGAGCAGTTCTTC. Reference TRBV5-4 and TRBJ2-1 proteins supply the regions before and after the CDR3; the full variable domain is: ETGVTQSPTHLIKTRGQQVTLRCSSQSGHNTVSWYQQALGQGPQFIFQYYREEENGRGNFPPRFSGLQFPNYSSELNVNALELDDSALYLCASGYPGGEQFFGPGTRLTVL.